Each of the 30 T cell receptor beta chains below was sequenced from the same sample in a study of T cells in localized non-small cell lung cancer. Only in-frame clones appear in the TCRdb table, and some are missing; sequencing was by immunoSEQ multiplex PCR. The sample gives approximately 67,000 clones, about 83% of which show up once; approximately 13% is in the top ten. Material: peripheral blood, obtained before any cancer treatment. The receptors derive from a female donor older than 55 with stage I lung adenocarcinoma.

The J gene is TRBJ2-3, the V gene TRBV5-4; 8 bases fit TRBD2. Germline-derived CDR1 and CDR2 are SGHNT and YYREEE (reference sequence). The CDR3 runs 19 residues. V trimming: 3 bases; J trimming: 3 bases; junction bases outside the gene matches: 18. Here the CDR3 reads CASSSGGVAGTLRTDTQYF. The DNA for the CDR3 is TGTGCCAGCAGCTCCGGTGGGGTAGCGGGGACTTTGAGGACAGATACGCAGTATTTT.

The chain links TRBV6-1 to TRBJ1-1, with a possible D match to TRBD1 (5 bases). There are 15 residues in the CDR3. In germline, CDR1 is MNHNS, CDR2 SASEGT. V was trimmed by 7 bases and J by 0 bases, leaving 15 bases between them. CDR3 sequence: CASTLHQTVNTEAFF. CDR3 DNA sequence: TGTGCCAGCACCCTACACCAGACAGTGAACACTGAAGCTTTCTTT.

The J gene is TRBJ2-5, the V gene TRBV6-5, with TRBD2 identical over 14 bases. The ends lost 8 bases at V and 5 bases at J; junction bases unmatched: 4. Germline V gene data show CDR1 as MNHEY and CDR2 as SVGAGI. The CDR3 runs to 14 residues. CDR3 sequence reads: CASRLAGGRETQYF. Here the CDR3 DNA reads TGTGCCAGCCGACTAGCGGGGGGGCGTGAGACCCAGTACTTC.

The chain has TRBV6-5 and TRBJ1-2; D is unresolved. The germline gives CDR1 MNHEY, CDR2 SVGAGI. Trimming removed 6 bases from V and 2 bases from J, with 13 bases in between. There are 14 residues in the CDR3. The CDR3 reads CASSPLGGNYGYTF. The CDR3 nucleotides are TGTGCCAGCAGCCCATTAGGAGGCAACTATGGCTACACCTTC.

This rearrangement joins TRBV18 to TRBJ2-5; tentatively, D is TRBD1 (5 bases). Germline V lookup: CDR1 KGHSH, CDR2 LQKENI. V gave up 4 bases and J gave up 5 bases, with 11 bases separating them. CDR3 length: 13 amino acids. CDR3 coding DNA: TGTGCCAGCTCACTACAAAACAGGGAGACCCAGTACTTC. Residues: CASSLQNRETQYF.

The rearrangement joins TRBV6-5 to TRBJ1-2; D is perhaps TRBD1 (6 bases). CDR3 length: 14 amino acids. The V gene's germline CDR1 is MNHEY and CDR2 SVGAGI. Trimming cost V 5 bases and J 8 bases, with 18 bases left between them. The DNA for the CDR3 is TGTGCCAGCAGTACCGGGACACAATATGGAGGCTACACCTTC. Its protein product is CASSTGTQYGGYTF.

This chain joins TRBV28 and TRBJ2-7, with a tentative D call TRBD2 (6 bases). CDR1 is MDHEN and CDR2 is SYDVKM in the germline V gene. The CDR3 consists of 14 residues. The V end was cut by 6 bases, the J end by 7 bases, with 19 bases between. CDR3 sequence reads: CASSPRRGSREQYF. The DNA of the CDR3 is TGTGCCAGCAGCCCCCGGCGGGGTTCGAGAGAGCAGTACTTC.

The CDR3, as DNA: TGTGCCAGCACGACCGTGGTTGCATATCAGCCCCAGCATTTT. Protein sequence: CASTTVVAYQPQHF. The chain is built from TRBV6-1 and TRBJ1-5, with D hard to call. The germline CDR1 and CDR2 sequences are MNHNS and SASEGT. V was clipped by 7 bases and J by 5 bases, with 15 bases between them. CDR3 length: 14 amino acids.

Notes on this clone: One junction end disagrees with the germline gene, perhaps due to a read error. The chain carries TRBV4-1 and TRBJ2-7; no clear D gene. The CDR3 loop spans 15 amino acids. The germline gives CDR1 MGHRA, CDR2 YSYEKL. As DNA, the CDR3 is TGCGCCAGCAGACAAGATCACTCGCCTAGTGGCGAGCAGTACTTC. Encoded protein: CASRQDHSPSGEQYF.

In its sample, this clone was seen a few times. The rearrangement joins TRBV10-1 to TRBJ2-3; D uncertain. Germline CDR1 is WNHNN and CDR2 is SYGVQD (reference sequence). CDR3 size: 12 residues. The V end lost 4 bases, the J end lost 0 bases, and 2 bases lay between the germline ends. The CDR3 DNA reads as TGCGCCAGCAGTGGTAGCACAGATACGCAGTATTTT. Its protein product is CASSGSTDTQYF.

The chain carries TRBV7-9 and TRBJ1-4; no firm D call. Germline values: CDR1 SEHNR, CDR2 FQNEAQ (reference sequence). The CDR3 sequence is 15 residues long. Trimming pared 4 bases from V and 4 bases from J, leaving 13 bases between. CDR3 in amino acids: CASSSLGGINEKLFF. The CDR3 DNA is TGTGCCAGCAGCTCCCTCGGTGGGATTAATGAAAAACTGTTTTTT.

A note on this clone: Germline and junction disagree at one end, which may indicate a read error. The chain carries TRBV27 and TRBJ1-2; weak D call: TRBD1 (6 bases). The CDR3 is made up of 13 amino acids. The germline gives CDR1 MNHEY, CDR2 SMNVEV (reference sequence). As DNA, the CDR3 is TGTGCCAGCAGTTCAGGGGACCGAGTCCCGCGTATATTC. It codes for CASSSGDRVPRIF.

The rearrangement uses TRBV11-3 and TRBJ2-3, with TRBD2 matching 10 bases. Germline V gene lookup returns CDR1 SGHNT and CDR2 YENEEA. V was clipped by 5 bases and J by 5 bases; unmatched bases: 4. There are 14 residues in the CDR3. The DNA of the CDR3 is TGTGCCAGCAGCGCTGGACTAGCGGAAGATACGCAGTATTTT. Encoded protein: CASSAGLAEDTQYF. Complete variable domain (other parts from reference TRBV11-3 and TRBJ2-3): EAGVVQSPRYKIIEKKQPVAFWCNPISGHNTLYWYLQNLGQGPELLIRYENEEAVDDSQLPKDRFSAERLKGVDSTLKIQPAELGDSAVYLCASSAGLAEDTQYFGPGTRLTVL.

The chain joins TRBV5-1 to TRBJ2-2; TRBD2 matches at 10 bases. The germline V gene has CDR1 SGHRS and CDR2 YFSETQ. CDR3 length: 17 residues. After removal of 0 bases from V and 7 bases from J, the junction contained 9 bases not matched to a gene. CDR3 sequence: CASSLAALTSGIGELFF. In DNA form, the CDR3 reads TGCGCCAGCAGCTTGGCCGCTTTAACTAGCGGGATCGGGGAGCTGTTTTTT.

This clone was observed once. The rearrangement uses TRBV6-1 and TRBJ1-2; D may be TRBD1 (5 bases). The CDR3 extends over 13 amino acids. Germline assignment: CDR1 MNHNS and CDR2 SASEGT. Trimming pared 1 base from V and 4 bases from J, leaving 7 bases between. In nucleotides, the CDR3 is TGTGCCAGCAGTGAAGTGGGGGTCTATGGCTACACCTTC. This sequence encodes CASSEVGVYGYTF.

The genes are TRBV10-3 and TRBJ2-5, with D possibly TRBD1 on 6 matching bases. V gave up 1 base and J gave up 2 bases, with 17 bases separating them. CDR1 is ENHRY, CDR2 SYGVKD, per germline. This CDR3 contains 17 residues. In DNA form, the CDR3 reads TGTGCCATCAGTGAGTGGGGGCGAAAAAGTGAACAAGAGACCCAGTACTTC. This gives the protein CAISEWGRKSEQETQYF.

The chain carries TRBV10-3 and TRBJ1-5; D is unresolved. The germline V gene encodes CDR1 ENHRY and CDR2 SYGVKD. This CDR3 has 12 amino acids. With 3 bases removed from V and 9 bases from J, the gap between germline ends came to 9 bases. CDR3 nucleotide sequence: TGTGCCATCAGTGATCGCACGTGGCCCCAGCATTTT. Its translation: CAISDRTWPQHF.

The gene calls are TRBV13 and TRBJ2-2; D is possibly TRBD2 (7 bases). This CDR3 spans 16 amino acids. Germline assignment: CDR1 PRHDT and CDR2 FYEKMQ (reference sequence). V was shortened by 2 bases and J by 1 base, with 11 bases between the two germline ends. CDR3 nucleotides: TGTGCCAGCAGCTTAATCGGGGGGCGGAACACCGGGGAGCTGTTTTTT. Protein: CASSLIGGRNTGELFF. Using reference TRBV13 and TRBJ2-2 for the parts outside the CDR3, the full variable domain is AAGVIQSPRHLIKEKRETATLKCYPIPRHDTVYWYQQGPGQDPQFLISFYEKMQSDKGSIPDRFSAQQFSDYHSELNMSSLELGDSALYFCASSLIGGRNTGELFFGEGSRLTVL.

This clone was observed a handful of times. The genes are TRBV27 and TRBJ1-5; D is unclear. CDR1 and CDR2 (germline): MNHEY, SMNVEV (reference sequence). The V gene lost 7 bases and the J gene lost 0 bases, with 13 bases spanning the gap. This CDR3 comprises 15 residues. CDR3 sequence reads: CASMGRLDSNQPQHF. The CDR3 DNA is TGTGCCAGCATGGGCAGACTTGATAGCAATCAGCCCCAGCATTTT.

The CDR3 protein is CASSTGTGVINTEAFF. The CDR3 DNA reads as TGTGCCAGCTCAACAGGGACAGGAGTAATAAACACTGAAGCTTTCTTT. The chain uses TRBV18 and TRBJ1-1; TRBD1 matches at 8 bases. Germline-derived CDR1 and CDR2 are KGHSH and LQKENI. This CDR3 comprises 16 residues. Trimming took 5 bases from V and 2 from J; bases not matched to a gene: 10.

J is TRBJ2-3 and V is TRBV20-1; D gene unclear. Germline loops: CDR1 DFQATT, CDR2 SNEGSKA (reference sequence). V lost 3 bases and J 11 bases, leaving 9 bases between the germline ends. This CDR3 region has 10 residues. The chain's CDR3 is CSASALVQYF. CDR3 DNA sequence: TGCAGTGCTAGCGCCCTAGTGCAGTATTTT.

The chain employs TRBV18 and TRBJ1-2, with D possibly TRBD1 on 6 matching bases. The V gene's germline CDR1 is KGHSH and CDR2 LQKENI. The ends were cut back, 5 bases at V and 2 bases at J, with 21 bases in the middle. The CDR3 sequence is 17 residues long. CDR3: CASSREYQGRKNYGYTF. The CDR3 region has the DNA TGTGCCAGCTCAAGGGAATATCAGGGGAGAAAAAACTATGGCTACACCTTC.

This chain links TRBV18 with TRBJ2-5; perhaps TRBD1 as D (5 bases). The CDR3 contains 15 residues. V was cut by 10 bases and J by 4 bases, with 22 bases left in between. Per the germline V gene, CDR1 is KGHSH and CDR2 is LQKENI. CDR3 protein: CATFGARVEGETQYF. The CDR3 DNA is TGTGCCACCTTTGGGGCCAGGGTAGAAGGAGAGACCCAGTACTTC.

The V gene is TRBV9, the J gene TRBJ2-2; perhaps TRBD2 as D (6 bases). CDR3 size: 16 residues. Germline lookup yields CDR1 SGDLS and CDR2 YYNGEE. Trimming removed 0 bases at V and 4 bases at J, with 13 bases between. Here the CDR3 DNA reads TGTGCCAGCAGCGTAGTATCGAGGGGAGGCACCGGGGAGCTGTTTTTT. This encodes CASSVVSRGGTGELFF.

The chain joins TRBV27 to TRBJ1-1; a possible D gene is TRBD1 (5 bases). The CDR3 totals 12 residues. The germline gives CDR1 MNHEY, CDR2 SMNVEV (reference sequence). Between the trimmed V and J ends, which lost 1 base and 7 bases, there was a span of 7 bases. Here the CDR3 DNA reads TGTGCCAGCAGTTTATTCGGGGGTGAAGCTTTCTTT. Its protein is CASSLFGGEAFF.

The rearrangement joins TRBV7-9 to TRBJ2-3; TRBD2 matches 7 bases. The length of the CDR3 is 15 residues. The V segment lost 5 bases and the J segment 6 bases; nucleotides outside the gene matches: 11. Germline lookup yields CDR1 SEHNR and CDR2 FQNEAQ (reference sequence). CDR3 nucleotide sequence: TGTGCCAGCAGCCCGGGACTAAACGATAAGGATACGCAGTATTTT. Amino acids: CASSPGLNDKDTQYF.

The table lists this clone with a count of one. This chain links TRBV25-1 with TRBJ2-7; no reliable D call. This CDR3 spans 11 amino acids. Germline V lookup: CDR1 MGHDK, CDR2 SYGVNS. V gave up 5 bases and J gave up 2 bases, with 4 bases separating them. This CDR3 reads CASSYTYEQYF. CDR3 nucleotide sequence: TGTGCCAGCAGTTATACCTACGAGCAGTACTTC.

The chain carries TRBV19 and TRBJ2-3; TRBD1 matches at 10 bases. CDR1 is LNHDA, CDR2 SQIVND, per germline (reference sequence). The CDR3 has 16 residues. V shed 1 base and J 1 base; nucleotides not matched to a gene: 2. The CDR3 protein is CASSIGGTGGTDTQYF. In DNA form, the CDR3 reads TGTGCCAGTAGTATAGGAGGGACAGGGGGCACAGATACGCAGTATTTT.

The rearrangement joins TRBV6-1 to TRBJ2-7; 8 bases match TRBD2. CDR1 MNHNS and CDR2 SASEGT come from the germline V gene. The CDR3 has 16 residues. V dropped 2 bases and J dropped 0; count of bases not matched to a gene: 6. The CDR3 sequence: CASSEFGGRSSYEQYF. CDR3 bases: TGTGCCAGCAGTGAATTCGGCGGGAGGAGCTCCTACGAGCAGTACTTC.

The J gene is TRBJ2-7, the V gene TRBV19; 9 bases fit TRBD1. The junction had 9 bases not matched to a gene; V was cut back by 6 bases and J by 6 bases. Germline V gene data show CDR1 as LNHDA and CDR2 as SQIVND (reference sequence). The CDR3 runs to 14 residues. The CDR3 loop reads CASRAGTGWGEQYF. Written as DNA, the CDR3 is TGTGCCAGTAGAGCCGGGACAGGGTGGGGCGAGCAGTACTTC.